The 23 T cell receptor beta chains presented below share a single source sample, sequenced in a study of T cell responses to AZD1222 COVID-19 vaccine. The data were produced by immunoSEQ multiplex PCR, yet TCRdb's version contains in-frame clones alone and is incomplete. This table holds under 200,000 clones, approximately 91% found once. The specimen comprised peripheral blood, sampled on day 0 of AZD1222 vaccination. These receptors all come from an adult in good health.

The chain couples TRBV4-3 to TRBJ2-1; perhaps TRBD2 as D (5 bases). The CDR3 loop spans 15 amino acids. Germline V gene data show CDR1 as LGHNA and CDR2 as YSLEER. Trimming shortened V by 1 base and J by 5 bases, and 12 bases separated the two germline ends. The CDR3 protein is CASSQGTGANNEQFF. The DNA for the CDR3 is TGCGCCAGCAGCCAAGGGACTGGAGCTAACAATGAGCAGTTCTTC.

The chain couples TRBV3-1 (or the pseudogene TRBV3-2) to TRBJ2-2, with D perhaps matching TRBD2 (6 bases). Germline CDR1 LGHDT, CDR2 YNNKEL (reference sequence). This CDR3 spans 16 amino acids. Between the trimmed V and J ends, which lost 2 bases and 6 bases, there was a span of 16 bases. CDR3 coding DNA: TGTGCCAGCAGCCAAAGGTCCAGCGGGTTTTCCGGGGAGCTGTTTTTT. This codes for CASSQRSSGFSGELFF.

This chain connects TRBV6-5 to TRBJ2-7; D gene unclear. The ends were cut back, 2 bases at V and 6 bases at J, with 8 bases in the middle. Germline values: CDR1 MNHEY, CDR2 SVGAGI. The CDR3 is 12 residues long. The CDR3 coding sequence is TGTGCCAGCAGTTACCTTGGCGGCGAGCAGTACTTC. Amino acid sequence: CASSYLGGEQYF.

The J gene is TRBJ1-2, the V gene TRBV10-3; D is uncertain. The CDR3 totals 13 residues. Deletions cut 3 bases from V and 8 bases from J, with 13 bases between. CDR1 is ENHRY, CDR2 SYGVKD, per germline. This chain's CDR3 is CAISDPPADGYTF. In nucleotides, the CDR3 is TGTGCCATCAGTGACCCCCCCGCTGACGGCTACACCTTC.

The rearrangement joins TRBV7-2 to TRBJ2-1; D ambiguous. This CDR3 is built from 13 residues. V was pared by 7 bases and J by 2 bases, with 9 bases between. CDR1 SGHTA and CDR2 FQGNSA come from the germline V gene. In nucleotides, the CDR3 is TGTGCCAGCAAGGACCTCGCCTACAATGAGCAGTTCTTC. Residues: CASKDLAYNEQFF.

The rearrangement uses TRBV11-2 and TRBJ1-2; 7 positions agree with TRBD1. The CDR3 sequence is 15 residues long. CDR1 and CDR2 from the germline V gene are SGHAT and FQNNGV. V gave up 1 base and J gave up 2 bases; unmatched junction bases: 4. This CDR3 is CASSLVQGTNYGYTF. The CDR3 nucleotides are TGTGCCAGCAGCTTAGTACAGGGGACCAACTATGGCTACACCTTC. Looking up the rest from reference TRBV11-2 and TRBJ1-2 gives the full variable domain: EAGVAQSPRYKIIEKRQSVAFWCNPISGHATLYWYQQILGQGPKLLIQFQNNGVVDDSQLPKDRFSAERLKGVDSTLKIQPAKLEDSAVYLCASSLVQGTNYGYTFGSGTRLTVV.

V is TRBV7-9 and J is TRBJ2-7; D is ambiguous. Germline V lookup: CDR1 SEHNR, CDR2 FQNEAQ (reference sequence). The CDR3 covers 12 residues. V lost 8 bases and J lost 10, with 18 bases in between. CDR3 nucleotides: TGTGCCAGCGAACCTACGAGCGAGGTCCAGTACTTC. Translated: CASEPTSEVQYF.

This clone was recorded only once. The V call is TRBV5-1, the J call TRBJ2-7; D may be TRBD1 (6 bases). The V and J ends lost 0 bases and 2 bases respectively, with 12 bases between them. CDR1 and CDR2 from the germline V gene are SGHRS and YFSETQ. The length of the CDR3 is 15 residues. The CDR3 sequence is CASSLDTGQTYEQYF. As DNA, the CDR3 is TGCGCCAGCAGCTTGGATACGGGACAAACCTACGAGCAGTACTTC.

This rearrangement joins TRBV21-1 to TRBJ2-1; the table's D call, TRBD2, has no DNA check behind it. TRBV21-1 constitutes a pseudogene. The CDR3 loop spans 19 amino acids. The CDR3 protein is CASSKTDLSGGALNGEQFF. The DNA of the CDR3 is TGTGCCAGCAGCAAAACTGACCTTAGCGGGGGGGCTCTCAATGGTGAGCAGTTCTTC.

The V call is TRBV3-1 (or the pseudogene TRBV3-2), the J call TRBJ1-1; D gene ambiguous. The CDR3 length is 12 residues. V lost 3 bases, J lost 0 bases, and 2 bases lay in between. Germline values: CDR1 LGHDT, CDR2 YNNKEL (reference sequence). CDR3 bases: TGTGCCAGCAGCCAGATGAACACTGAAGCTTTCTTT. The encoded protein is CASSQMNTEAFF.

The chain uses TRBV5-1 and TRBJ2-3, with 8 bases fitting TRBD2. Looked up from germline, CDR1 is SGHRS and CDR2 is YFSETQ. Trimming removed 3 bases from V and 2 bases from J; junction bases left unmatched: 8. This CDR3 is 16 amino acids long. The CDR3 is CASSSGLAGTTDTQYF. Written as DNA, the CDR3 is TGCGCCAGCAGCTCGGGGCTAGCGGGCACCACAGATACGCAGTATTTT.

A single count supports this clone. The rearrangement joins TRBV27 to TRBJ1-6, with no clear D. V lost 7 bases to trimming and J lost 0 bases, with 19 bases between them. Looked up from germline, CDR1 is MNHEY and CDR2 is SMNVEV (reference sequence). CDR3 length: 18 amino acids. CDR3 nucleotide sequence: TGTGCCAGCACCATTTCCTTAGGCGGGTTCTCCTATAATTCACCCCTCCACTTT. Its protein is CASTISLGGFSYNSPLHF.

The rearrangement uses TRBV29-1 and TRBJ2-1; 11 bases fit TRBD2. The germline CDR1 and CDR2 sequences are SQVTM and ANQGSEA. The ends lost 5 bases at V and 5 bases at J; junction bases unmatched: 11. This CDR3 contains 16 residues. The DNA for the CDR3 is TGCAGCGTTTGGGGTAGCGGGAGGGCAATCCACAATGAGCAGTTCTTC. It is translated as CSVWGSGRAIHNEQFF.

CDR3 residues: CASRKPGQLYEQYF. In DNA, the CDR3 is TGTGCCAGCAGGAAACCGGGACAGCTCTACGAGCAGTACTTC. V is TRBV6-1 and J is TRBJ2-7; 7 bases match TRBD1. CDR1 and CDR2 (germline): MNHNS, SASEGT. Losses at the gene ends were 6 bases for V and 3 bases for J; bases not matched to a gene: 8. The CDR3 loop spans 14 amino acids.

The chain's CDR3 is CASSNSFGNTIYF. In DNA form, the CDR3 reads TGTGCCAGCAGTAATTCGTTTGGAAACACCATATATTTT. The chain carries TRBV6-2 or TRBV6-3 and TRBJ1-3; D uncertain. V was cut by 5 bases and J by 3 bases, with 8 bases left in between. CDR1 and CDR2 from the germline V gene are MNHEY and SVGEGT. The CDR3 has 13 residues.

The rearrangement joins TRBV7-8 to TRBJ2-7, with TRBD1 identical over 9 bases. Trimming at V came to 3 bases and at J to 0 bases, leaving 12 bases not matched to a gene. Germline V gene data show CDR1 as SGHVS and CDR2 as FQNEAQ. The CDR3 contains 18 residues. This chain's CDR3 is CASSFAMTGGHNSYEQYF. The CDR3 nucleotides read TGTGCCAGCAGCTTCGCGATGACAGGGGGACACAACTCCTACGAGCAGTACTTC.

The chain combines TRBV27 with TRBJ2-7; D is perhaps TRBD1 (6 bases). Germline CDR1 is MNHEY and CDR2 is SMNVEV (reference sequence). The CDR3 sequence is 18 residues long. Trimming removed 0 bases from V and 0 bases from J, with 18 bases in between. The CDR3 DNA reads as TGTGCCAGCAGTTTATCGGGCGTCGGGACATACCCCTCCTACGAGCAGTACTTC. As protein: CASSLSGVGTYPSYEQYF.

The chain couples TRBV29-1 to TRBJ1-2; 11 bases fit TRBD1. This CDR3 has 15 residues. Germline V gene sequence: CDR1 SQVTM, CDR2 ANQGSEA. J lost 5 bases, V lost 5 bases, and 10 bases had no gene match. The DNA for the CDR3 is TGCAGCGTTCTAACAAACGGACAGGGGGCTTATGGCTACACCTTC. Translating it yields CSVLTNGQGAYGYTF.

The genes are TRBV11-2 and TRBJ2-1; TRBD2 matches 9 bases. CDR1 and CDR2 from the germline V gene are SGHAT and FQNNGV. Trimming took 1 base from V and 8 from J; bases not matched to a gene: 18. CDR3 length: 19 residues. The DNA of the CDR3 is TGTGCCAGCAGCTTAGGTCTAACTCGCGGGAGGGTTGGGTCCGATGAGCAGTTCTTC. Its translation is CASSLGLTRGRVGSDEQFF.

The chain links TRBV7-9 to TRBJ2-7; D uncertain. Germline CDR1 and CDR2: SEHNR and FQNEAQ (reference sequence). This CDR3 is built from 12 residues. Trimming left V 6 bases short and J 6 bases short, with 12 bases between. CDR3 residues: CASSNERGEQYF. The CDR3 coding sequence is TGTGCCAGCAGTAACGAAAGAGGCGAGCAGTACTTC.

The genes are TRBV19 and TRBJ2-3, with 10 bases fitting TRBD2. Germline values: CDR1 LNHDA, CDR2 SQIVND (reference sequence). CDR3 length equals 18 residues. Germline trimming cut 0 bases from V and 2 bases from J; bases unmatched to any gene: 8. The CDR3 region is CASSIDPGLASYTDTQYF. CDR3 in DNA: TGTGCCAGTAGTATAGACCCGGGACTAGCGAGCTACACAGATACGCAGTATTTT.

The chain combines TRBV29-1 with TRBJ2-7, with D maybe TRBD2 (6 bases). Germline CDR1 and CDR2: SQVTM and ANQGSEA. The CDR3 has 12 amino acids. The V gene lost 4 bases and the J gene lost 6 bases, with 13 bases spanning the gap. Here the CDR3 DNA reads TGCAGCGTTGCCGGGGGAATTGGCGAGCAGTACTTC. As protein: CSVAGGIGEQYF.

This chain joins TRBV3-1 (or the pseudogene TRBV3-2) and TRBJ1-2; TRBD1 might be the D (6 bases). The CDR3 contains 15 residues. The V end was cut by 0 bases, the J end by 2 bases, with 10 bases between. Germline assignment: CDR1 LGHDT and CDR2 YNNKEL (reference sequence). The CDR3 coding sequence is TGTGCCAGCAGCCAAGAGTACAGGGAGAACTATGGCTACACCTTC. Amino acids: CASSQEYRENYGYTF.